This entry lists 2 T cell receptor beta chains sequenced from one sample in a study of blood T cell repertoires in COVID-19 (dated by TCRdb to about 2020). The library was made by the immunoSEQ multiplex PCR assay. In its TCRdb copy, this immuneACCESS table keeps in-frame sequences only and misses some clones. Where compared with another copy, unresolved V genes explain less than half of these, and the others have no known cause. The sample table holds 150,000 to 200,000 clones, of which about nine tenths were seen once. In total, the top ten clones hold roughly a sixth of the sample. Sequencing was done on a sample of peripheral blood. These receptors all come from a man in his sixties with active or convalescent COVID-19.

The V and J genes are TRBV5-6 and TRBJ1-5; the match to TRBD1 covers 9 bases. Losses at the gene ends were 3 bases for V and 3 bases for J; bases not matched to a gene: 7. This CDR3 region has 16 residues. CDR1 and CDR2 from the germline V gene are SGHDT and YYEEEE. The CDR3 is CASSSTGGANNQPQHF. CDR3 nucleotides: TGTGCCAGCAGCTCAACAGGGGGCGCGAACAATCAGCCCCAGCATTTT. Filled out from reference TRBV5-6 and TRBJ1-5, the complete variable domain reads DAGVTQSPTHLIKTRGQQVTLRCSPKSGHDTVSWYQQALGQGPQFIFQYYEEEERQRGNFPDRFSGHQFPNYSSELNVNALLLGDSALYLCASSSTGGANNQPQHFGDGTRLSIL.

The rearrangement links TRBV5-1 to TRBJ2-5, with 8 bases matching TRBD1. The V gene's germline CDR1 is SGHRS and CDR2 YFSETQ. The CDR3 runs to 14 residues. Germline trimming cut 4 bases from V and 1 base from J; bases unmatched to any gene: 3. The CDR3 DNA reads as TGCGCCAGCAGCCCAGGGACAGGCCAAGAGACCCAGTACTTC. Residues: CASSPGTGQETQYF.